The 22 T cell receptor beta chains presented below share a single source sample, sequenced in a study of shared T cell receptors in the human thymus. Sequencing used immunoSEQ multiplex PCR; TCRdb keeps in-frame clones, though not all of them. The sample consists of roughly 560,000 clones, 75% to 85% of them appearing once. These records were also assigned to another study, of human thymus T cells.

Material: thymocytes. The origin of the receptors is a boy under three years old with a congenital heart defect.

This clone was counted a few times. This rearrangement joins TRBV27 to TRBJ1-2, with unresolved D. Germline assignment: CDR1 MNHEY and CDR2 SMNVEV (reference sequence). The ends were cut back, 6 bases at V and 6 bases at J, with 14 bases in the middle. This CDR3 is built from 13 residues. CDR3 in DNA: TGTGCCAGCAGCCCCCCCGGGAGGAATGGCTACACCTTC. It yields the protein CASSPPGRNGYTF.

This clone was recorded once. The CDR3 loop is CASSLGQGNDEQFF. DNA of the CDR3: TGCGCCAGCAGCCTTGGACAGGGAAACGATGAGCAGTTCTTC. The chain combines TRBV4-3 with TRBJ2-1; 8 bases are shared with TRBD1. CDR1 is LGHNA and CDR2 is YSLEER in the germline V gene. The length of the CDR3 is 14 residues. V lost 4 bases to trimming and J lost 8 bases; unmatched junction nucleotides: 7.

V is TRBV25-1 and J is TRBJ2-3; possibly TRBD2 for D (5 bases). V dropped 6 bases and J dropped 4 bases, with 14 bases sitting between them. The CDR3 is made up of 14 amino acids. The germline V gene encodes CDR1 MGHDK and CDR2 SYGVNS. The CDR3 DNA reads as TGTGCCAGCAGGGCTCCGGGGTTTGCAGATACGCAGTATTTT. It yields the protein CASRAPGFADTQYF.

The chain combines TRBV5-8 with TRBJ2-3; tentatively, D is TRBD1 (6 bases). Germline CDR1 is SGHTS and CDR2 is YDEGEE. Trimming took off 1 base at V and 2 bases at J, with 11 bases between the two ends. CDR3 length: 15 residues. The CDR3 here is CASSLMDSITDTQYF. In DNA form, the CDR3 reads TGTGCCAGCAGCTTGATGGACAGCATCACAGATACGCAGTATTTT.

The chain combines TRBV6-4 with TRBJ2-3; perhaps TRBD1 as D (7 bases). The CDR3 has 18 amino acids. Trimming took 0 bases from V and 3 from J, leaving 19 bases between them. CDR1 is MRHNA and CDR2 is SNTAGT in the germline V gene. The CDR3 sequence: CASSDSKGRGVATDTQYF. As DNA, the CDR3 is TGTGCCAGCAGTGACTCGAAGGGCAGGGGGGTTGCAACAGATACGCAGTATTTT.

This clone was observed once. This rearrangement joins TRBV27 to TRBJ2-3; 7 positions agree with TRBD2. This CDR3 has 16 residues. The germline CDR1 and CDR2 sequences are MNHEY and SMNVEV (reference sequence). V lost 6 bases to trimming and J lost 4 bases; unmatched junction nucleotides: 13. CDR3 sequence (DNA): TGTGCCAGCAGCTTCATGGGGGGGAGACCCCCAGATACGCAGTATTTT. It is translated as CASSFMGGRPPDTQYF.

The chain carries TRBV4-2 and TRBJ2-3; D is unresolved. CDR3 length equals 12 residues. V lost 4 bases and J 6 bases, leaving 8 bases between the germline ends. Germline V gene lookup returns CDR1 LGHNA and CDR2 YNFKEQ. In nucleotides, the CDR3 is TGTGCCAGCAGCCCCTCCCGGGATACGCAGTATTTT. Amino acid sequence: CASSPSRDTQYF.

This chain's CDR3 is CASSQAPGQGNEKLFF. The CDR3 DNA reads TGTGCCAGCAGCCAGGCGCCGGGACAGGGTAATGAAAAACTGTTTTTT. J is TRBJ1-4 and V is TRBV4-2; 9 nucleotides agree with TRBD1. The CDR3 runs 16 residues. Germline values: CDR1 LGHNA, CDR2 YNFKEQ. With V trimmed by 3 bases and J by 4 bases, 6 bases remained unmatched.

This clone was seen only a few times. J is TRBJ2-7 and V is TRBV7-8; a weak D match, TRBD2 (6 bases). This CDR3 is built from 17 residues. In germline, CDR1 is SGHVS, CDR2 FQNEAQ. V gave up 1 base and J gave up 3 bases, with 19 bases separating them. The chain's CDR3 is CASSLVMGMGLLYEQYF. The CDR3 DNA reads as TGTGCCAGCAGCTTAGTAATGGGGATGGGACTCCTCTACGAGCAGTACTTC. Variable domain in full (rest from reference TRBV7-8 and TRBJ2-7): GAGVSQSPRYKVAKRGQDVALRCDPISGHVSLFWYQQALGQGPEFLTYFQNEAQLDKSGLPSDRFFAERPEGSVSTLKIQRTQQEDSAVYLCASSLVMGMGLLYEQYFGPGTRLTVT.

This clone came up a few times. CDR3 loop: CASSFGQGDTGELFF. The CDR3 nucleotides read TGTGCCAGCAGCTTTGGACAGGGGGACACCGGGGAGCTGTTTTTT. The rearrangement uses TRBV11-3 and TRBJ2-2; 10 bases fit TRBD1. With 3 bases clipped from V and 3 bases from J, the junction kept 1 base outside the gene matches. The CDR3 runs to 15 residues. The V gene's germline CDR1 is SGHNT and CDR2 YENEEA.

The rearrangement joins TRBV21-1 to TRBJ2-3; the table's D call of TRBD1 was not tested on the DNA. TRBV21-1 is noted as a pseudogene. This CDR3 has 15 residues. CDR3 residues: CASSKRGRRTDTQYF. In DNA form, the CDR3 reads TGTGCCAGCAGCAAAAGGGGGCGTCGCACAGATACGCAGTATTTT.

The V call is TRBV6-6, the J call TRBJ2-1; the match to TRBD2 covers 7 bases. Germline CDR1 MNHNY, CDR2 SVGAGI (reference sequence). The CDR3 loop spans 16 amino acids. V shed 4 bases, J shed 2 bases, and the junction held 8 bases outside the gene matches. The CDR3 DNA sequence: TGTGCCAGCAGTTCGTGGCGGGGAGGGCCCTACAATGAGCAGTTCTTC. Residues: CASSSWRGGPYNEQFF.

This clone has only a few counts. This chain joins TRBV5-1 and TRBJ2-3; TRBD2 aligns across 13 bases. With V trimmed by 3 bases and J by 3 bases, 4 bases remained unmatched. Germline CDR1 reads SGHRS; CDR2 reads YFSETQ. CDR3 length: 16 amino acids. The CDR3: CASSSGLAGETDTQYF. The DNA of the CDR3 is TGCGCCAGCAGCTCCGGACTAGCGGGAGAAACAGATACGCAGTATTTT. Full variable domain (missing parts from reference TRBV5-1 and TRBJ2-3): KAGVTQTPRYLIKTRGQQVTLSCSPISGHRSVSWYQQTPGQGLQFLFEYFSETQRNKGNFPGRFSGRQFSNSRSEMNVSTLELGDSALYLCASSSGLAGETDTQYFGPGTRLTVL.

This rearrangement joins TRBV11-2 to TRBJ2-7; 9 bases match TRBD2. This CDR3 contains 15 residues. J lost 4 bases, V lost 0 bases, and 4 bases had no gene match. Germline CDR1 SGHAT, CDR2 FQNNGV. The CDR3 loop is CASSLEVAGVYEQYF. In nucleotides, the CDR3 is TGTGCCAGCAGCTTAGAGGTAGCGGGAGTGTACGAGCAGTACTTC.

The chain combines TRBV30 with TRBJ2-1; 14 positions match TRBD2. CDR1 is GTSNPN, CDR2 SVGIG, per germline (reference sequence). J lost 5 bases, V lost 2 bases, and 11 bases had no gene match. The CDR3 extends over 18 amino acids. The CDR3 nucleotides are TGTGCCTGGAGTCCAGGGACTAGCGGGAGTACCCTTCACAATGAGCAGTTCTTC. Translation gives CAWSPGTSGSTLHNEQFF.

The genes are TRBV28 and TRBJ2-1; TRBD2 matches 8 bases. V was pared by 7 bases and J by 7 bases, with 9 bases of the junction left unmatched. CDR1 MDHEN and CDR2 SYDVKM come from the germline V gene. The CDR3 is 14 residues long. The CDR3 here is CASNQGREGNEQFF. DNA of the CDR3: TGTGCCAGCAACCAAGGTCGGGAGGGGAATGAGCAGTTCTTC.

V gene TRBV6-1 combines with J gene TRBJ1-1; D is perhaps TRBD1 (5 bases). CDR3 length: 15 amino acids. Germline V gives CDR1 MNHNS, CDR2 SASEGT. Trimming took off 1 base at V and 1 base at J, with 10 bases between the two ends. The CDR3 bases are TGTGCCAGCAGTGAAGGGGGCAGCCAGAACACTGAAGCTTTCTTT. Translation gives CASSEGGSQNTEAFF.

This rearrangement joins TRBV5-6 to TRBJ2-3; TRBD1 matches 9 bases. Germline V lookup: CDR1 SGHDT, CDR2 YYEEEE. V dropped 1 base and J dropped 4; count of bases not matched to a gene: 10. The CDR3 runs to 17 residues. CDR3 sequence reads: CASSLSRDRERADTQYF. The CDR3 DNA is TGTGCCAGCAGCTTGAGCCGGGACAGGGAAAGGGCAGATACGCAGTATTTT.

The rearrangement joins TRBV25-1 to TRBJ1-4; D gene ambiguous. The CDR3 loop spans 13 amino acids. The V end lost 8 bases, the J end lost 8 bases, and 15 bases lay between the germline ends. Germline-derived CDR1 and CDR2 are MGHDK and SYGVNS. CDR3 protein: CASSPPMEEKLFF. CDR3 bases: TGTGCCAGCTCACCCCCAATGGAGGAAAAACTGTTTTTT.

The chain has TRBV6-1 and TRBJ1-5; D not resolved. With 1 base removed from V and 0 bases from J, the gap between germline ends came to 7 bases. Per the germline V gene, CDR1 is MNHNS and CDR2 is SASEGT. The CDR3 consists of 15 residues. The CDR3 nucleotides read TGTGCCAGCAGTGAAGGGCGGTATAGCAATCAGCCCCAGCATTTT. Translating gives CASSEGRYSNQPQHF.

This clone was seen only a few times. This chain connects TRBV2 to TRBJ2-2, with D tentatively TRBD2 (5 bases). Trimming stripped 5 bases from V and 3 bases from J, with 7 bases between. The CDR3 spans 13 residues. Germline V gives CDR1 SNHLY, CDR2 FYNNEI. This CDR3 reads CASSLAYTGELFF. The CDR3 DNA reads TGTGCCAGCAGTTTAGCGTACACCGGGGAGCTGTTTTTT.

This clone turned up a few times. The V gene is TRBV19, the J gene TRBJ2-7, with a weak D call TRBD1 (6 bases). Germline V gene sequence: CDR1 LNHDA, CDR2 SQIVND (reference sequence). Between the trimmed V and J ends, which lost 3 bases and 5 bases, there was a span of 14 bases. This CDR3 spans 14 amino acids. CDR3 DNA sequence: TGTGCCAGTAGTATCCCAACAGGGCCGCACGAGCAGTACTTC. As protein: CASSIPTGPHEQYF. Full variable domain (rest looked up from reference TRBV19 and TRBJ2-7): DGGITQSPKYLFRKEGQNVTLSCEQNLNHDAMYWYRQDPGQGLRLIYYSQIVNDFQKGDIAEGYSVSREKKESFPLTVTSAQKNPTAFYLCASSIPTGPHEQYFGPGTRLTVT.